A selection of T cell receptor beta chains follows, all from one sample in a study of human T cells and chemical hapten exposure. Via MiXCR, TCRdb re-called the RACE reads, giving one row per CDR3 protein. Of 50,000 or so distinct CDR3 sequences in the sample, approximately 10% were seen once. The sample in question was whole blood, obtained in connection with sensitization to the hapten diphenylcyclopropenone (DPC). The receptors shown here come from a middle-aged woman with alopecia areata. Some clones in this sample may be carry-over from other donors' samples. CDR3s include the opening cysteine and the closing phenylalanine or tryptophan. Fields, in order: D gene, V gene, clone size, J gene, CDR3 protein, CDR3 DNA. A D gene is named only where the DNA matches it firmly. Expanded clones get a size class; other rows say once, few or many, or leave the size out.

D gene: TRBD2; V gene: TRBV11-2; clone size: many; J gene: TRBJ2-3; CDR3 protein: CASSFFPAGASGSPDTQYF; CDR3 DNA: TGTGCCAGCAGCTTTTTCCCAGCGGGGGCTAGCGGGAGTCCAGATACGCAGTATTTT
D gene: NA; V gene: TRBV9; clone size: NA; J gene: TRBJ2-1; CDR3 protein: CASSERERGNELDEQFF; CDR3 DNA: TGTGCCAGCAGCGAGAGGGAGAGGGGGAACGAACTCGATGAGCAGTTCTTC
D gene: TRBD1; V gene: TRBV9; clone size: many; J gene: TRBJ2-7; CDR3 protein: CASSPGQDSYEQYF; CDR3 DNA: TGTGCCAGCAGTCCAGGACAGGATTCCTACGAGCAGTACTTC
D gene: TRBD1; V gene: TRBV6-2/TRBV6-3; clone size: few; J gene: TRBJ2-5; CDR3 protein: CAIRTGEETQYF; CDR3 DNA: TGTGCCATCCGGACAGGGGAAGAGACCCAGTACTTC
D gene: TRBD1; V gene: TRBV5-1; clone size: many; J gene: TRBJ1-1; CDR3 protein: CASSFLTGENTEAFF; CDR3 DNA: TGCGCCAGCAGCTTTCTGACAGGGGAGAACACTGAAGCTTTCTTT
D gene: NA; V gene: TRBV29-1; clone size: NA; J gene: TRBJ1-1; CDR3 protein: CSASREEGTEAFF; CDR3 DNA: TGCAGCGCGAGTCGGGAGGAGGGGACTGAAGCTTTCTTT
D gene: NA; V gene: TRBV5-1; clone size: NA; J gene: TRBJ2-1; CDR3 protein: CASSLKHESYNEQFF; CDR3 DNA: TGCGCCAGCAGCTTGAAGCACGAAAGTTACAATGAGCAGTTCTTC
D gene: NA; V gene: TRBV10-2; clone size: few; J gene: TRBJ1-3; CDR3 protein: CASSAVASSGNTIYF; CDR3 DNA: TGCGCCAGCAGCGCCGTCGCCAGCTCTGGAAACACCATATATTTT
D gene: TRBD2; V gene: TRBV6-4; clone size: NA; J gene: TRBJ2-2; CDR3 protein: CASTRLAGGPTGELFF; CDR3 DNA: TGTGCCAGCACCCGACTAGCGGGAGGGCCTACCGGGGAGCTGTTTTTT
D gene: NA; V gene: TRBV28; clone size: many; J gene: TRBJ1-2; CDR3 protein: CASRLSTGRGYTF; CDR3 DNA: TGTGCCAGCAGGCTATCAACAGGACGTGGCTACACCTTC
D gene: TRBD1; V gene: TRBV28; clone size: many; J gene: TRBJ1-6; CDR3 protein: CASSFIQGASPLHF; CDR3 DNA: TGTGCCAGCAGTTTCATACAGGGGGCCTCACCCCTCCACTTT
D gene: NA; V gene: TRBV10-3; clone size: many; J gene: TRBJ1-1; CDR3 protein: CAISSGGGNTEAFF; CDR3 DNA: TGTGCCATCAGTTCCGGCGGGGGGAACACTGAAGCTTTCTTT
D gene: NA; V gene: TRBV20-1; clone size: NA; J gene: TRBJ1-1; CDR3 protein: CSVESFKNTEAFF; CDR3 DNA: TGCAGTGTGGAGAGCTTTAAGAACACTGAAGCTTTCTTT
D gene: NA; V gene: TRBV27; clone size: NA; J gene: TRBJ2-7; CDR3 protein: CASSFSGLGGYEQYF; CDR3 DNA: TGTGCCAGCAGTTTCTCAGGGTTGGGGGGCTACGAGCAGTACTTC
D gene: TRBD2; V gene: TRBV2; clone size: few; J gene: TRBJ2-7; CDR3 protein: CASSDPAGNYEQYF; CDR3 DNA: TGTGCCAGCAGTGATCCAGCGGGGAACTACGAGCAGTACTTC
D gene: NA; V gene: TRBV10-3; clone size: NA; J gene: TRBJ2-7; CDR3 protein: CAIRDGGLTYEQYF; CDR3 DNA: TGTGCCATCAGGGATGGAGGGCTAACCTACGAGCAGTACTTC
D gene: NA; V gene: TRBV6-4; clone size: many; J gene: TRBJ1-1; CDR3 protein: CASRDIDSNTEAFF; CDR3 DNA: TGTGCCAGCAGAGACATCGACTCGAACACTGAAGCTTTCTTT